This paragraph covers one T cell receptor beta chain sequence. CDR3 length equals 14 residues. Germline V lookup: CDR1 SGHNT, CDR2 YYREEE (reference sequence). After removal of 0 bases from V and 5 bases from J, the junction contained 4 bases not matched to a gene. These data are taken from a study of blood T cell repertoires in COVID-19. Participants were aged about 18 to 95 years, lived in roughly 25 US areas, and enrolled virtually. Assay used: immunoSEQ multiplex PCR; TCRdb lists only in-frame clones, some missing. The sample records roughly 250,000 clones, approximately 85% being singletons. Material for sequencing was PBMCs or T cells enriched from blood (not recorded which). The chain combines TRBV5-4 with TRBJ2-5; 7 bases are a match to TRBD2. The receptor comes from a woman aged 25 to 39 who had recovered from COVID-19. CDR3 nucleotides: TGTGCCAGCAGCTTGGAGCGGGGTGTGGAGACCCAGTACTTC. It translates to CASSLERGVETQYF.